The 5 T cell receptor beta chains reported below all come from one sample, sequenced in a study of blood T cell repertoires in COVID-19. Generated by immunoSEQ multiplex PCR, the TCRdb table keeps only in-frame clones and is missing some. The data show under 400,000 clones, about 88% seen once. Sequenced sample: PBMCs or T cells enriched from blood (not recorded which). All receptors derive from a woman under 40 who had been exposed to COVID-19.

V is TRBV5-1 and J is TRBJ1-1; D gene uncertain. Trimming removed 3 bases at V and 3 bases at J, with 6 bases between. Germline-derived CDR1 and CDR2 are SGHRS and YFSETQ. The CDR3 length is 12 residues. CDR3 residues: CASSSGDTEAFF. CDR3 bases: TGCGCCAGCAGCTCCGGGGACACTGAAGCTTTCTTT.

This clone showed up just once. The rearrangement joins TRBV19 to TRBJ1-4; D gene ambiguous. Germline lookup yields CDR1 LNHDA and CDR2 SQIVND (reference sequence). Trimming cost V 5 bases and J 4 bases, with 8 bases left between them. The CDR3 loop spans 13 amino acids. CDR3 in DNA: TGTGCCAGTAGTCCCATCATTAATGAAAAACTGTTTTTT. Translation gives CASSPIINEKLFF.

This chain joins TRBV5-4 and TRBJ2-2; 8 bases line up with TRBD1. CDR3 length: 16 amino acids. J gave up 1 base and V 4 bases, and 6 bases lay outside the gene matches. Germline V gene lookup returns CDR1 SGHNT and CDR2 YYREEE (reference sequence). This CDR3 reads CASSAGTGLNTGELFF. CDR3 nucleotides: TGTGCCAGCAGCGCGGGGACAGGCTTGAACACCGGGGAGCTGTTTTTT. Drawing the rest from reference TRBV5-4 and TRBJ2-2, the complete variable domain is ETGVTQSPTHLIKTRGQQVTLRCSSQSGHNTVSWYQQALGQGPQFIFQYYREEENGRGNFPPRFSGLQFPNYSSELNVNALELDDSALYLCASSAGTGLNTGELFFGEGSRLTVL.

This chain uses TRBV27 with TRBJ1-1; TRBD1 might be the D (5 bases). The CDR3 covers 16 residues. CDR1 is MNHEY, CDR2 SMNVEV, per germline (reference sequence). V was trimmed by 6 bases and J by 1 base, leaving 18 bases between them. CDR3 in DNA: TGTGCCAGCAGGTTTACCCCAGACAGATCGAACACTGAAGCTTTCTTT. It translates to CASRFTPDRSNTEAFF.

This clone has a single count. The rearrangement uses TRBV5-1 and TRBJ2-7; 8 bases agree with TRBD1. With V trimmed by 0 bases and J by 2 bases, 4 bases remained unmatched. Germline V gives CDR1 SGHRS, CDR2 YFSETQ. The CDR3 totals 15 residues. In DNA, the CDR3 is TGCGCCAGCAGCTTGGATGGACAGGGAGCCTACGAGCAGTACTTC. As protein: CASSLDGQGAYEQYF.